A single sample is the source of the 3 T cell receptor beta chains below, sequenced in a study of monozygotic twins with inflammatory bowel disease. TCRdb re-called the 5' RACE reads and shows each CDR3 protein once, DNA omitted. This sample's table has 300,000 to 350,000 distinct CDR3 sequences. Sequences were obtained from blood. The receptors derive from a human donor with ulcerative colitis or Crohn's disease, or a healthy co-twin of an affected twin (not recorded which).

The V and J genes are TRBV20-1 and TRBJ2-3. The CDR3 consists of 11 residues. The germline V gene has CDR1 DFQATT and CDR2 SNEGSKA (reference sequence). The CDR3: CSVQVTDTQYF.

The chain links TRBV10-3 to TRBJ2-3; checking the TCRdb D call of TRBD1 is not possible without DNA. CDR1 and CDR2 from the germline V gene are ENHRY and SYGVKD. The CDR3 spans 13 residues. This CDR3 is CAIRRQGPDTQYF.

The rearrangement uses TRBV28 and TRBJ2-3; the D call from TCRdb, TRBD1, cannot be confirmed without DNA. Germline V gene lookup returns CDR1 MDHEN and CDR2 SYDVKM. The CDR3 extends over 15 amino acids. The CDR3 protein is CASSLSQGETDTQYF.